One TCR beta chain is described in this entry. The target antigen is unknown. Trimming cost V 3 bases and J 1 base; bases outside gene matches: 3. Per the germline V gene, CDR1 is WNHNN and CDR2 is SYGVQD (reference sequence). The CDR3 length is 15 residues. This entry is derived from a study of cytomegalovirus exposure and HLA in healthy donors. Overall study: Later, an analysis reported that the 120 or so validation repertoires had used the same platform as the approximately 690 first-cohort repertoires. Study outcomes and limitations: A few chains linked to CMV were shown in vitro to be specific for CMV antigens. Researchers counted around 150 TCR beta chains as cytomegalovirus-associated.

TCRdb's table, derived via immunoSEQ multiplex PCR, lists solely in-frame clones and lacks some. In the table there are around 80,000 clones, around 95% of which are singletons. It was the roughly 130-subject validation cohort, separate from the roughly 700-subject first cohort, to which the donors belonged. Sample: PBMCs. This sequence joins TRBV10-1 and TRBJ2-3, with 8 positions matching TRBD1. The clonotype originates from a woman under 30 in good health and CMV-seronegative. This chain's CDR3 is CASSDPGQGTDTQYF. In DNA form, the CDR3 reads TGCGCCAGCAGTGATCCGGGACAGGGCACAGATACGCAGTATTTT.